This is a list of T cell receptor beta chains from one sample in a study of T cell responses to AZD1222 COVID-19 vaccine. Sequenced by immunoSEQ multiplex PCR; TCRdb stores in-frame clones only, minus some. The table lists roughly 120,000 clones, about 93% of them singletons. The sequencing here drew on peripheral blood, taken 28 days after the second dose of the MenACWY control vaccine. The receptor source for this set is an adult who received the MenACWY meningococcal vaccine as a control. CDR3s include the opening cysteine and the closing phenylalanine or tryptophan. The D gene is left open where the match is weak. Expanded clones get a size class; other rows say once, few or many, or leave the size out.

J gene | clone size | D gene | V gene | CDR3 protein | CDR3 DNA
TRBJ1-3 | NA | NA | TRBV11-2 | CASSLNRGTGNTIYF | TGTGCCAGCAGCTTGAACCGGGGAACTGGAAACACCATATATTTT
TRBJ2-7 | NA | TRBD2 | TRBV9 | CASSVAAGATYEQYF | TGTGCCAGCAGCGTAGCAGCGGGGGCGACCTACGAGCAGTACTTC
TRBJ2-7 | NA | TRBD1 | TRBV30 | CAWNPDRNYEQYF | TGTGCCTGGAACCCGGACAGGAACTACGAGCAGTACTTC
TRBJ1-1 | NA | NA | TRBV2 | CASINSMNTEAFF | TGTGCCAGCATCAATTCGATGAACACTGAAGCTTTCTTT
TRBJ2-3 | NA | TRBD2 | TRBV5-5 | CASSGTSEITDTQYF | TGTGCCAGCAGTGGGACTAGCGAAATCACAGATACGCAGTATTTT
TRBJ2-1 | NA | TRBD1 | TRBV5-6 | CASSLTRTTGSLYNEQFF | TGTGCCAGCAGCTTGACCCGCACGACAGGGAGCCTATACAATGAGCAGTTCTTC
TRBJ1-6 | NA | NA | TRBV5-5 | CASSLGWATINSPLHF | TGTGCCAGCAGCTTGGGTTGGGCCACCATCAATTCACCCCTCCACTTT
TRBJ1-5 | NA | NA | TRBV28 | CASSPSDWYSNQPQHF | TGTGCCAGCAGTCCATCCGACTGGTATAGCAATCAGCCCCAGCATTTT
TRBJ1-2 | NA | NA | TRBV23-1 | CASGLHGYTF | TGCGCCAGCGGCCTACATGGCTACACCTTC
TRBJ1-5 | NA | NA | TRBV2 | CASSALAGALNQPQHF | TGTGCCAGCAGTGCCCTGGCAGGGGCTCTCAATCAGCCCCAGCATTTT
TRBJ1-2 | NA | TRBD1 | TRBV28 | CASSLTGMLGYTF | TGTGCCAGCAGCCTGACAGGGATGTTGGGCTACACCTTC
TRBJ2-4 | NA | TRBD2 | TRBV3-1/TRBV3-2 | CASSWTSPNIQYF | TGTGCCAGCAGTTGGACTAGCCCCAACATTCAGTACTTC
TRBJ2-5 | NA | NA | TRBV6-2/TRBV6-3 | CASSSGLSDAETQYF | TGTGCCAGCAGTTCAGGACTGAGTGACGCTGAGACCCAGTACTTC
TRBJ2-7 | NA | NA | TRBV3-1/TRBV3-2 | CASSPPDGGIAQYF | TGTGCCAGCAGTCCCCCCGACGGCGGGATCGCTCAGTACTTC
TRBJ2-7 | NA | NA | TRBV5-1 | CASSFGHSYEQYF | TGCGCCAGCAGCTTTGGACACTCCTACGAGCAGTACTTC
TRBJ1-3 | NA | NA | TRBV28 | CASIQDMGSGNTIYF | TGTGCCAGCATACAGGACATGGGCTCTGGAAACACCATATATTTT
TRBJ2-2 | NA | TRBD1 | TRBV19 | CASSNPGTGGLPGELFF | TGTGCCAGTAGTAACCCCGGGACAGGGGGACTCCCCGGGGAGCTGTTTTTT
TRBJ2-7 | NA | NA | TRBV12-3/TRBV12-4 | CASSFTGRYEQYF | TGTGCCAGCAGTTTCACAGGGAGGTACGAGCAGTACTTC
TRBJ2-5 | NA | NA | TRBV30 | CAWDKRETQYF | TGTGCCTGGGACAAGAGGGAGACCCAGTACTTC
TRBJ1-6 | NA | NA | TRBV28 | CASNPRGLADNSPLHF | TGTGCCAGCAATCCCAGGGGTCTCGCGGATAATTCACCCCTCCACTTT
TRBJ1-1 | NA | TRBD1 | TRBV19 | CASSSQGAYTEAFF | TGTGCCAGTAGTAGCCAGGGGGCATACACTGAAGCTTTCTTT
TRBJ2-6 | once | NA | TRBV13 | CASSLYLGAGANVLTF | TGTGCCAGCAGCTTATATCTGGGAGCTGGGGCCAACGTCCTGACTTTC
TRBJ2-1 | once | NA | TRBV11-2 | CASSQPTRYNEQFF | TGTGCCAGCAGCCAACCGACACGTTACAATGAGCAGTTCTTC
TRBJ2-2 | NA | NA | TRBV5-5 | CASSPTGAGAGELFF | TGTGCCAGCAGCCCCACAGGGGCGGGAGCCGGGGAGCTGTTTTTT
TRBJ1-4 | NA | NA | TRBV2 | CASSIRLQEKLFF | TGTGCCAGCAGTATTCGCTTACAGGAAAAACTGTTTTTT
TRBJ2-5 | NA | NA | TRBV20-1 | CSASGGSLAQYF | TGCAGTGCTAGTGGTGGATCGTTGGCCCAGTACTTC
TRBJ1-5 | NA | NA | TRBV5-4 | CASSSYEQGNQPQHF | TGTGCCAGCAGCTCCTACGAGCAGGGCAATCAGCCCCAGCATTTT
TRBJ2-3 | NA | NA | TRBV10-2 | CASSESRDTQYF | TGCGCCAGCAGTGAGTCCCGAGATACGCAGTATTTT
TRBJ2-5 | NA | NA | TRBV27 | CASSLGAPPRETQYF | TGTGCCAGCAGTTTAGGCGCCCCCCCAAGAGAGACCCAGTACTTC
TRBJ2-1 | NA | NA | TRBV25-1 | CASSESTGDNEQFF | TGTGCCAGCAGTGAAAGCACAGGCGACAATGAGCAGTTCTTC
TRBJ2-1 | NA | TRBD1 | TRBV6-5 | CASIPGQGYNEQFF | TGTGCCAGCATCCCCGGACAGGGCTACAATGAGCAGTTCTTC
TRBJ2-2 | NA | NA | TRBV28 | CASSLYGRVTAGELFF | TGTGCCAGCAGTTTATATGGTAGGGTAACTGCCGGGGAGCTGTTTTTT
TRBJ2-7 | NA | TRBD2 | TRBV2 | CASTRGGYEQYF | TGTGCCAGCACACGGGGGGGTTACGAGCAGTACTTC
TRBJ1-1 | once | NA | TRBV28 | CASSVAVGRAFF | TGTGCCAGTAGCGTAGCGGTCGGGCGAGCTTTCTTT